The clone carrying this T cell receptor (beta chain) showed up many times. Using a constant-region primer together with ProtoScript II reverse transcriptase, TCR beta cDNA was made from approximately 0.55 ug of total RNA. Modified slightly, ARM-PCR produced TCR beta libraries over three nested multiplex PCR rounds. For roughly 10 cycles apiece, the opening two PCR rounds ran with TRBV1-TRBV30 forward primers and a C-beta reverse primer. TCRdb analysed the multiplex PCR reads with MiXCR anew, one entry per CDR3 protein. The profile shows 300,000 to 400,000 distinct CDR3 sequences, almost 65% of them singletons. These data belong to a study of tumor-infiltrating lymphocytes in primary liver carcinoma. V was clipped by 5 bases and J by 7 bases, with 30 bases between them. The CDR3 is 18 amino acids. Germline loops: CDR1 SGHAT, CDR2 FQNNGV. The researchers obtained blood RNA from unsorted whole blood and also extracted germline DNA.

The sample comprised peripheral blood. J is TRBJ2-7 and V is TRBV11-2, with a weak D call TRBD2 (6 bases). The origin of this receptor is a man aged 35 to 55 with primary liver carcinoma and hepatitis B virus infection. The DNA of the CDR3 is TGTGCCAGCAGCCTCCAGGGCGGGGCAATCGTTCCCAATGGGGAGCAGTACTTC. Protein sequence: CASSLQGGAIVPNGEQYF.